This T cell receptor beta chain appears in the sequencing data of a study of blood T cell repertoires in COVID-19 (TCRdb year 2020). Broadly, across the study: Samples from collaborators originated in the United States, Italy and Spain and spanned both the acute and convalescent phases of COVID-19. The material from the prospective study consisted of cDNA or gDNA derived from T cells, B-cell-depleted T cells, or PBMCs. Deeply sampled blood TCRbeta repertoires from subjects exposed to, actively infected with, or recovered from COVID-19 were included in the dataset. A freely available public database, intended as a resource for researchers studying the immune response to SARS-CoV-2, is where the repertoires were released. Samples came from the ongoing ImmuneRACE study (first 160 participants) plus 1,254 subjects from 6 global collaborators. Sample metadata almost always included a de-identified subject ID, COVID-19 status, age in years and sex. Where available, HLA class I and class II types were taken from metadata supplied by the sample provider and were not determined by assay-based typing. On the study overall, not on this receptor specifically: The amount of clinical and demographic metadata varied by source and participant and was provided uncurated.

Participants in the prospective study were enrolled through a virtual design, were aged roughly 18 to 100 years, and lived in approximately 24 United States geographic areas. To assign participants to cohorts, the prospective study relied on clinical history that participants themselves reported in a screening survey and a study questionnaire. Recovered participants in ImmuneRACE Cohort 3 were defined by two consecutive negative NP/OP PCR tests, clearance by a healthcare professional, or resolution of symptoms. In the prospective study, mobile phlebotomists collected whole blood, serum and a nasopharyngeal or oropharyngeal swab from each participant. Additional blood draws and questionnaires over an approximately two-month period could optionally be provided by prospective study participants. Blood samples from the prospective study were shipped frozen or at room temperature prior to DNA extraction.

The immunoSEQ Assay, a bias-controlled multiplex PCR, was used to amplify TCRbeta CDR3 regions from genomic DNA. Regarding the original processing steps: Nucleated cell counts per sample were estimated from amplification of reference gene primers within the assay. To quantify the absolute abundance of each unique TCRbeta CDR3 rearrangement, sequence reads were collapsed and filtered. Productive Simpson clonality was computed per sample as the square root of Simpson's diversity index over productive rearrangements. Held by TCRdb, this immuneACCESS table contains in-frame sequences only and omits some clones. Under half of the omission traces to an unresolved V gene where checked; the cause of the rest is unknown. V and J calls and clone size come straight from that table; D and trimming were deduced from the DNA. The sample table lists 350,000 to 400,000 clones, roughly 89% of them with a count of one. The top ten constitute 1.5% to 2% of the sample.

This clone was found once. Its binding antigen is unknown. The record has no base qualities; no much larger clone is one base away. From the cysteine through the phenylalanine, the CDR3 covers 16 amino acids. The read is trimmed to its CDR3 DNA, 48 bases read in frame from base 1. CDR1 and CDR2 were assigned from the germline V gene as SGHTS and YDEGEE. Germline trimming: 6 bases from V, 0 bases from J; junction bases outside gene matches: 11. The rearrangement joined TRBV5-8 to TRBJ1-2; TRBD1 aligns with 7 central bases. Material: PBMCs or T cells enriched from blood (not recorded which). This receptor was identified in a young woman who had recovered from COVID-19. The sequenced DNA is TGTGCCAGCATACCGACCGACAGGGCCCCTAACTATGGCTACACCTTC. This sequence encodes CASIPTDRAPNYGYTF.